This T cell receptor beta chain appears in the sequencing data of a study of shared clonotypes between healthy human individuals. The CDR3 loop spans 16 amino acids. Germline V lookup: CDR1 MDHEN, CDR2 SYDVKM. Germline trimming cut 5 bases from V and 5 bases from J; bases unmatched to any gene: 7. Each subset's genomic DNA was shared equally among a number of immunoSEQ plates. Using immunoSEQ multiplex PCR, the repertoire was profiled, and TCRdb retains in-frame clones only, with some absent. Counted here are hundreds of thousands of clones, roughly 95% occurring once; the ten biggest clones make up more than 0.085%. Naive CD8 populations comprised CD45RO-negative cells positively selected for CCR7, excluding terminally differentiated effector memory CD45RA+ cells.

The chain links TRBV28 to TRBJ2-2, with 11 bases that match TRBD1. The sequence was obtained from a young woman in good health. Sequencing was performed on naive CD8+ T cells sorted from blood. The CDR3 DNA follows: TGTGCCAGCAGTCCTCCGGACAGGGGGCGTACCGGGGAGCTGTTTTTT. This codes for CASSPPDRGRTGELFF.